This entry features one T cell receptor beta chain sequence. Its antigen target is currently unknown. Base quality data are lacking; no much larger clone is found one base away. This sample was taken from a study of control samples from healthy donors and cancer patients (TCRdb year 2020). Sequences LNHDA (CDR1) and SQIVND (CDR2) are obtained from the germline V gene (reference sequence). V and J lose 3 bases and 1 base, and a span of 9 bases separates them. The CDR3 runs 14 amino acids, cysteine and phenylalanine included. The CDR3 DNA has 42 bases and is translated from base 1. Receptor libraries were prepared by the immunoSEQ multiplex PCR assay. TCRdb stores this immuneACCESS table with in-frame sequences only. Part of the clones is absent; in the studies checked, under half of the shortfall reflects unresolved V genes, and no reason is known for the rest. This sample is represented by some 120,000 clones; roughly 92% of them were singletons. The top ten constitute 0.58% of the sample.

The receptor was isolated from an elderly man with head and neck cancer. In this chain, TRBV19 is recombined with TRBJ1-1, with an unclear D gene assignment. Sequencing was done on a sample of PBMCs. The CDR3 amino acid sequence is: CASSIKRENTEAFF. The bases read TGTGCCAGTAGTATTAAAAGGGAGAACACTGAAGCTTTCTTT.